This note documents a single T cell receptor beta chain sequence. No antigen is known for it. CDR1 and CDR2 from the germline V gene are LNHNV and YYDKDF (reference sequence). Trimming took 0 bases from V and 8 from J, leaving 16 bases between them. The CDR3 runs 15 residues. Described treatment: about 20 received Ad26.COV2.S at low or high dose, single or two shots; about five received placebo; per-sample allocation not given. All samples were drawn on day 63, counting from the first vaccine or placebo injection. At a Boston site, the person donating was an adult of 18-55 years. The protocol was immunoSEQ multiplex PCR, while the TCRdb copy is restricted to in-frame clones and leaves out a portion. Among 360,000 or so clones listed, about nine tenths were seen once. The sample originates from a study of Ad26.COV2.S vaccination and SARS-CoV-2 variants. On the study more broadly: A participant enrolled in the COV1001 Ad26.COV2.S trial arm provided the sample. Once, or twice with 56 days between doses, Ad26.COV2.S was given intramuscularly.

Findings and caveats of the study: The placebo group had lower spike-specific TCR breadth than the vaccine recipients did.

The source is a person between 18 and 65 years old who received the Ad26.COV2.S COVID-19 vaccine or a placebo. The chain carries TRBV15 and TRBJ1-2, with D tentatively TRBD1 (5 bases). Sequencing was performed on peripheral blood, taken in a trial of Ad26.COV2.S vaccine versus placebo. CDR3 protein: CATSRDRGGTPGYTF. The CDR3 coding sequence is TGTGCCACCAGCAGAGATCGGGGGGGAACCCCCGGCTACACCTTC.